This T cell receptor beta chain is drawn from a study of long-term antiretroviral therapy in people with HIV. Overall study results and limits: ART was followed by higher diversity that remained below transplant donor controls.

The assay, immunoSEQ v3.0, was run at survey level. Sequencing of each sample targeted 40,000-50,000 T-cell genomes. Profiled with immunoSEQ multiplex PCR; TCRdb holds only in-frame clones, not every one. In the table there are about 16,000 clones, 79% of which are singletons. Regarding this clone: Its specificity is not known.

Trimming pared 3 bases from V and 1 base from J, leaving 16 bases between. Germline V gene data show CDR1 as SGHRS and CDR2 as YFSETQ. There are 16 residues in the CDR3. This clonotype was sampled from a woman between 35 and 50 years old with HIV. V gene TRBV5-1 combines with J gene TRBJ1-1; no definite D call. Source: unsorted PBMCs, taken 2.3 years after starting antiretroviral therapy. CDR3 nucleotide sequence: TGCGCCAGCAGCTCGCTTGGGCTGGAGGGGAACACTGAAGCTTTCTTT. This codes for CASSSLGLEGNTEAFF.